This is a list of T cell receptor beta chains from one sample in a study of vaccination and CD4 T cells after COVID-19. TCRdb re-analysed the PCR reads in MiXCR, keeping a single row per CDR3 protein. This sample yields approximately 9,900 distinct CDR3 sequences, of which approximately 47% are seen a single time; more than 15% belongs to the top ten. For these receptors, no antigen is known. Sequences were obtained from CD4+ T cells from blood, cultured in vitro. These receptors were taken from a human donor who had recovered from COVID-19. CDR3s include the opening cysteine and the closing phenylalanine or tryptophan. Fields, in order: clone size, D gene, J gene, V gene, CDR3 DNA, CDR3 protein. D genes are given only for firm matches. Only part of the rows carry a size: once, few, many, or a class if the clone is expanded.

clone size: .; D gene: TRBD2; J gene: TRBJ2-1; V gene: TRBV5-1; CDR3 DNA: TGCGCCAGCAGCTTGGTCACTAGCGGGACAAATGAGCAGTTCTTC; CDR3 protein: CASSLVTSGTNEQFF
clone size: few; D gene: TRBD1; J gene: TRBJ2-3; V gene: TRBV25-1; CDR3 DNA: TGTGCCAGCAGTGCCACAGGGGGCAGGACAGATACGCAGTATTTT; CDR3 protein: CASSATGGRTDTQYF
clone size: .; D gene: .; J gene: TRBJ2-3; V gene: TRBV6-1; CDR3 DNA: TGTGCCAGCTGTCGGGGGGCCTTAAGAGATACGCAGTATTTT; CDR3 protein: CASCRGALRDTQYF
clone size: .; D gene: .; J gene: TRBJ1-2; V gene: TRBV28; CDR3 DNA: TGTGCCAGCACCATGGACAGAGAGCAGTATGGCTACACCTTC; CDR3 protein: CASTMDREQYGYTF
clone size: .; D gene: .; J gene: TRBJ2-5; V gene: TRBV7-9; CDR3 DNA: TGTGCCAGCAGGGGAGAGACCCAGTACTTC; CDR3 protein: CASRGETQYF
clone size: .; D gene: .; J gene: TRBJ2-4; V gene: TRBV6-5; CDR3 DNA: TGTGCCAGCAGTTACGGAGTAGCCAAAAACATTCAGTACTTC; CDR3 protein: CASSYGVAKNIQYF
clone size: .; D gene: TRBD2; J gene: TRBJ2-7; V gene: TRBV27; CDR3 DNA: TGTGCCAGCAGTTCCCCATTCAGCGGGAGCGAAAGCTACGAGCAGTACTTC; CDR3 protein: CASSSPFSGSESYEQYF
clone size: few; D gene: .; J gene: TRBJ2-7; V gene: TRBV10-3; CDR3 DNA: TGTGCCATCAGTGGGTCGACAGAGCTGTCCTACGAGCAGTACTTC; CDR3 protein: CAISGSTELSYEQYF
clone size: .; D gene: .; J gene: TRBJ2-2; V gene: TRBV7-3; CDR3 DNA: TGTGCCAGCAGCCTTTACAACACCGGGGAGCTGTTTTTT; CDR3 protein: CASSLYNTGELFF
clone size: few; D gene: .; J gene: TRBJ2-5; V gene: TRBV7-9; CDR3 DNA: TGTGCCAGCAGCTCGACAGGAGAGACCCAGTACTTC; CDR3 protein: CASSSTGETQYF
clone size: .; D gene: TRBD2; J gene: TRBJ2-1; V gene: TRBV6-5; CDR3 DNA: TGTGCCAGCAGTTACTCGCAGCTAGCGGGAGCCTACAATGAGCAGTTCTTC; CDR3 protein: CASSYSQLAGAYNEQFF